The TCR beta chain under discussion was sequenced for a study of T cells after yellow fever vaccination. Across the study: Using CD3, CD45RA, CCR7 and CD95, the EM, EMRA, CM and Tscm memory subsets were sorted. Findings and caveats of the study: Repertoires obtained by FACS sorting could include abundant clonotypes that entered as contaminants from the bulk population. The secondary T-cell response peaked on day 5, not day 15, but was weaker. Primary-vaccination clones mostly resurfaced post-booster (just under 98% CD4, about 87% CD8).

The V gene's germline CDR1 is SGDLS and CDR2 YYNGEE. The CDR3 length is 16 residues. V gave up 1 base and J gave up 2 bases; unmatched junction bases: 3. MiXCR, run by TCRdb on the 5' RACE reads, gives a single entry per CDR3 protein. In the table there are around 4,800 distinct CDR3 sequences, about 7.1% of which are singletons. Judged by abundance, this clonotype is medium-sized. The genes are TRBV9 and TRBJ2-3; 11 bases line up with TRBD1. The sequence came from a man younger than 45 who received the YFV17D yellow fever vaccine. This sample comprised PBMCs, either bulk or a sorted T-cell subset (CD4+, CD8+, memory, or dextramer-sorted; not recorded which), obtained 15 days after the yellow fever booster vaccination. The CDR3 spells CASSVWTGGTTDTQYF. The CDR3, as DNA: TGTGCCAGCAGCGTATGGACAGGGGGCACCACAGATACGCAGTATTTT.